A selection of T cell receptor beta chains follows, all from one sample in a study of Graves' ophthalmopathy and Graves' hyperthyroidism. TCRdb processed the multiplex PCR reads anew with MiXCR; each CDR3 protein has one entry. The top ten clones hold 3.3% of a sample with about 640,000 distinct CDR3 sequences, just over 40% of them seen once. The sequenced sample was peripheral blood. Every receptor here comes from an adult man with Graves' ophthalmopathy. The conserved cysteine and the conserved F or W are not part of the CDR3 here.

v_call	j_call	cdr3_aa
TRBV7-8	TRBJ2-5	ASSLGRSQVAQY
TRBV7-3	TRBJ2-5	ASSLGFGPQETQC
TRBV20-1	TRBJ1-1	SARNILRDGMNTEAF
TRBV25-1	TRBJ2-7	ASSLETSGSPYEQY
TRBV7-3	TRBJ1-1	ASSPGGMNTEAF
TRBV20-1	TRBJ1-2	SARRGVYGYT
TRBV4-2	TRBJ2-7	ASSQESKYSYEQY
TRBV29-1	TRBJ1-4	SVSGTGVDEKLF
TRBV25-1	TRBJ1-2	AWAGTGADGYT
TRBV7-9	TRBJ2-7	ASSLDPGQGYEQY
TRBV29-1	TRBJ2-6	SQDLGGGISGANVLT
TRBV24-1	TRBJ2-3	ATREAGRRTDTQY
TRBV20-1	TRBJ2-7	SASSTSSYEQY
TRBV13	TRBJ2-5	ASSRGPGQETQY
TRBV9	TRBJ1-5	ASSVGGGGVEPQH
TRBV5-1	TRBJ2-7	ASSFVYGGAYEQY
TRBV5-1	TRBJ2-5	ASSLGVRTTGQETQY
TRBV7-2	TRBJ1-1	ASSWEWRVNTEAF
TRBV7-2	TRBJ2-3	ASSLGHLNVQY
TRBV29-1	TRBJ2-5	SGGGGETQY
TRBV7-9	TRBJ1-1	ASSLVGGFDRNTEAF
TRBV29-1	TRBJ2-5	SVEWGGGEKTQY
TRBV25-1	TRBJ1-3	ASSESSGDGYTIY
TRBV25-1	TRBJ1-3	ASSEPSGTAYGYTIY
TRBV12-5	TRBJ2-7	ASGLTSFPGQALEQY
TRBV2	TRBJ1-5	ASSQAGANQPQH
TRBV12-3/TRBV12-4	TRBJ1-6	ASSLGGTGSSYNSPLH
TRBV10-3	TRBJ2-2	ASSFSGYTGELF
TRBV6-1	TRBJ1-1	ASRGRGFTEAF